The 11 T cell receptor beta chains reported below all come from one sample, sequenced in a study of healthy donors' naive CD4 and CD8 T cells. A linear amplification protocol produced the TCR libraries from 450 to 500 ng of total RNA. TCRdb processed the reads anew with MiXCR; each CDR3 protein has one entry. The sample lists about 180,000 distinct CDR3 sequences, over 60% occurring once. What was sequenced was naive CD4+ and CD8+ T cells sorted from blood, pooled from several donors. All receptors come from a pool of human donors in good health; the sample pools cells from several healthy donors.

The chain carries TRBV19 and TRBJ1-1, with TRBD1 matching 9 bases. CDR1 and CDR2 from the germline V gene are LNHDA and SQIVND (reference sequence). The V segment lost 7 bases and the J segment 4 bases; nucleotides outside the gene matches: 13. This CDR3 spans 16 amino acids. CDR3 sequence: CASIHGTGGDGTEAFF. In DNA form, the CDR3 reads TGTGCCAGTATCCACGGCACAGGGGGCGACGGCACTGAAGCTTTCTTT. The whole variable domain, remainder taken from reference TRBV19 and TRBJ1-1, is DGGITQSPKYLFRKEGQNVTLSCEQNLNHDAMYWYRQDPGQGLRLIYYSQIVNDFQKGDIAEGYSVSREKKESFPLTVTSAQKNPTAFYLCASIHGTGGDGTEAFFGQGTRLTVV.

This rearrangement joins TRBV5-1 to TRBJ2-7, with 7 bases matching TRBD1. CDR1 and CDR2 (germline): SGHRS, YFSETQ. Trimming cost V 4 bases and J 2 bases; bases outside gene matches: 12. This CDR3 is built from 16 residues. The CDR3 DNA follows: TGCGCCAGCAGCGCCCCCTCCGGGACAGATACCTACGAGCAGTACTTC. Its translation: CASSAPSGTDTYEQYF. The full variable domain, its missing parts supplied by reference TRBV5-1 and TRBJ2-7, is KAGVTQTPRYLIKTRGQQVTLSCSPISGHRSVSWYQQTPGQGLQFLFEYFSETQRNKGNFPGRFSGRQFSNSRSEMNVSTLELGDSALYLCASSAPSGTDTYEQYFGPGTRLTVT.

CDR3 bases: TGTGCCAGCATTGGGAAAGGGCCTAGCGGGAGAAATGAGCAGTTCTTC. Residues: CASIGKGPSGRNEQFF. This chain connects TRBV6-6 to TRBJ2-1; 10 nucleotides match TRBD2. Per germline, CDR1 MNHNY and CDR2 SVGAGI (reference sequence). V was clipped by 7 bases and J by 7 bases; unmatched bases: 13. The CDR3 runs 16 residues.

V usage is TRBV6-5 and J usage is TRBJ2-3, with no clear D. CDR1 MNHEY and CDR2 SVGAGI come from the germline V gene. Between the trimmed V and J ends, which lost 0 bases and 5 bases, there was a span of 21 bases. CDR3 size: 18 residues. The CDR3 sequence is CASSYSLGLMLGGDTQYF. The CDR3 nucleotides read TGTGCCAGCAGTTACTCGTTAGGTCTGATGCTGGGCGGAGATACGCAGTATTTT.

The J gene is TRBJ2-5, the V gene TRBV30; perhaps TRBD1 as D (5 bases). The CDR3 has 16 residues. Germline V gives CDR1 GTSNPN, CDR2 SVGIG (reference sequence). Trimming left V 0 bases short and J 1 base short, with 15 bases between. The CDR3 DNA follows: TGTGCCTGGAGTGTACTGGGCAGGGCACCCCAAGAGACCCAGTACTTC. Translated, it gives CAWSVLGRAPQETQYF. Complete variable domain (other parts from reference TRBV30 and TRBJ2-5): SQTIHQWPATLVQPVGSPLSLECTVEGTSNPNLYWYRQAAGRGLQLLFYSVGIGQISSEVPQNLSASRPQDRQFILSSKKLLLSDSGFYLCAWSVLGRAPQETQYFGPGTRLLVL.

The V gene is TRBV6-6, the J gene TRBJ2-1, with TRBD1 matching over 7 bases. The CDR3 length is 18 residues. J was trimmed by 4 bases and V by 0 bases; bases with no gene match: 12. Germline-derived CDR1 and CDR2 are MNHNY and SVGAGI (reference sequence). CDR3 in amino acids: CASSYSPPRDRVYNEQFF. CDR3 coding DNA: TGTGCCAGCAGTTACTCGCCACCTCGGGACAGAGTTTACAATGAGCAGTTCTTC.

The V gene is TRBV19, the J gene TRBJ2-5; D remains unclear. CDR3 length: 14 amino acids. V was cut by 3 bases and J by 9 bases, with 17 bases left in between. Germline CDR1 LNHDA, CDR2 SQIVND (reference sequence). Written as DNA, the CDR3 is TGTGCCAGTAGTATCCATCACCCGTACAGATCCCAGTACTTC. Its translation is CASSIHHPYRSQYF.

This chain joins TRBV5-5 and TRBJ2-2; D is undetermined. The ends were cut back, 0 bases at V and 6 bases at J, with 9 bases in the middle. The CDR3 sequence is 14 residues long. Germline V gene lookup returns CDR1 SGHKS and CDR2 YYEKEE (reference sequence). The CDR3 protein is CASSLGVIAGELFF. In DNA, the CDR3 is TGTGCCAGCAGCTTGGGGGTGATCGCCGGGGAGCTGTTTTTT.

This clonotype was detected only once. The rearrangement uses TRBV4-3 and TRBJ1-1; 8 nucleotides line up with TRBD1. With 1 base clipped from V and 6 bases from J, the junction kept 10 bases outside the gene matches. The CDR3 is 16 amino acids. The V gene's germline CDR1 is LGHNA and CDR2 YSLEER. Here the CDR3 DNA reads TGCGCCAGCAGCCAAGCCTCGACAGGGGTGGGGGCTGAAGCTTTCTTT. The encoded protein is CASSQASTGVGAEAFF.

V gene TRBV6-1 combines with J gene TRBJ2-7; D possibly corresponds to TRBD1 (5 bases). Germline V gives CDR1 MNHNS, CDR2 SASEGT. Trimming cost V 5 bases and J 4 bases, with 15 bases left between them. The CDR3 sequence is 14 residues long. As DNA, the CDR3 is TGTGCCAGCAGTTACCGCAGGGCCCTTTACGAGCAGTACTTC. Translation gives CASSYRRALYEQYF.

Here the CDR3 reads CASSPQGPGGTYEQYF. In nucleotides, the CDR3 is TGTGCCAGCAGCCCACAGGGACCAGGCGGTACTTACGAGCAGTACTTC. The chain couples TRBV7-9 to TRBJ2-7, with D maybe TRBD1 (6 bases). The germline V and J ends were trimmed by 5 bases and 4 bases, with 21 bases remaining between them. The CDR3 covers 16 residues. The germline gives CDR1 SEHNR, CDR2 FQNEAQ (reference sequence).